The sequence of this T cell receptor beta chain was determined in a study of Graves' ophthalmopathy and Graves' hyperthyroidism. Overall study results and limits: Separation of ophthalmopathy from stable hyperthyroidism was achieved by a 13-signature model, at roughly 90% sensitivity and just over 80% specificity.

Germline V gene data show CDR1 as KGHDR and CDR2 as SFDVKD. CDR3 size: 15 residues. V was trimmed by 2 bases and J by 8 bases, leaving 17 bases between them. TCR beta CDR3 amplification used RNA transcripts. RT-PCR was first run with HTBI primers, then multiplex PCR in a second round. In TCRdb, the multiplex PCR reads were re-called with MiXCR into one record per CDR3 protein. Of 350,000 to 400,000 distinct CDR3 sequences in the sample, about 17% were seen once. Disease in donors with ophthalmopathy had moderate-to-severe activity, CAS ≥3, NOSPECS ≥4 and under 3 months' duration. With respect to this clonotype: The antigen remains undetermined.

The sequence came from a woman aged 18-29 years with Graves' ophthalmopathy. J is TRBJ1-2 and V is TRBV24-1; tentative D call: TRBD1 (6 bases). Sequencing was done on a sample of peripheral blood. For the CDR3, the DNA is TGTGCCACCAGTGATTCCCCGGCGGGGGGCTACGGCTACACCTTC. It is translated as CATSDSPAGGYGYTF.